The 20 T cell receptor beta chains listed next were all sequenced from one sample in a study of breast tumors, draining lymph nodes, adjacent tissues. TCRdb ran MiXCR on the multiplex PCR reads and lists one entry per CDR3 protein. The sample lists approximately 11,000 distinct CDR3 sequences, about 48% occurring once. The specimen was breast tumor tissue. Receptors were obtained from a female donor with breast cancer. Some clones in this sample may be carry-over from other donors' samples.

For this clonotype: One end of the junction fails to match germline, which may point to a read error. The CDR3 DNA follows: TGTGCCAGCGGCTTGGGCGGAGAAGAGACCCAGTACTTC. It codes for CASGLGGEETQYF. The chain joins TRBV5-8 to TRBJ2-5, with D hard to call. CDR1 SGHTS and CDR2 YDEGEE come from the germline V gene. This CDR3 is 13 amino acids long. The full variable domain, rest sourced from reference TRBV5-8 and TRBJ2-5, is EAGVTQSPTHLIKTRGQQATLRCSPISGHTSVYWYQQALGLGLQFLLWYDEGEERNRGNFPPRFSGRQFPNYSSELNVNALELEDSALYLCASGLGGEETQYFGPGTRLLVL.

J is TRBJ2-2 and V is TRBV25-1; D is possibly TRBD2 (6 bases). Trimming left V 6 bases short and J 4 bases short, with 15 bases between. Germline values: CDR1 MGHDK, CDR2 SYGVNS. The CDR3 has 15 amino acids. For the CDR3, the DNA is TGTGCCAGCAGGGGATCCTTGGGAGGCACCGGGGAGCTGTTTTTT. Its protein product is CASRGSLGGTGELFF.

In its sample, this clonotype was seen a few times. V is TRBV18 and J is TRBJ2-7; D unresolved. The CDR3 has 11 amino acids. Trimming stripped 4 bases from V and 7 bases from J, with 8 bases between. The germline V gene encodes CDR1 KGHSH and CDR2 LQKENI. CDR3 coding DNA: TGTGCCAGCTCACTGAATGAGGAGCAGTACTTC. Its translation: CASSLNEEQYF. The variable domain in full, completed from reference TRBV18 and TRBJ2-7, reads NAGVMQNPRHLVRRRGQEARLRCSPMKGHSHVYWYRQLPEEGLKFMVYLQKENIIDESGMPKERFSAEFPKEGPSILRIQQVVRGDSAAYFCASSLNEEQYFGPGTRLTVT.

This clonotype was seen a few times. V gene TRBV6-6 combines with J gene TRBJ2-1; TRBD1 aligns across 8 bases. CDR3 length equals 14 residues. Germline V gene sequence: CDR1 MNHNY, CDR2 SVGAGI (reference sequence). With 8 bases clipped from V and 5 bases from J, the junction kept 8 bases outside the gene matches. The CDR3 region has the DNA TGTGCCAGCCTTAGAACAGGGGGAGACAATGAGCAGTTCTTC. Translating it yields CASLRTGGDNEQFF.

V and J are TRBV7-2 and TRBJ1-5; no definite D call. The CDR3 is made up of 14 amino acids. Germline-derived CDR1 and CDR2 are SGHTA and FQGNSA. Trimming took 5 bases from V and 10 from J, leaving 18 bases between them. CDR3 loop: CASSTTRGKEPQHF. As DNA, the CDR3 is TGTGCCAGCAGCACGACCCGAGGAAAAGAACCCCAGCATTTT.

The chain links TRBV7-8 to TRBJ2-5; 8 bases agree with TRBD1. V shed 5 bases, J shed 4 bases, and the junction held 12 bases outside the gene matches. The germline CDR1 and CDR2 sequences are SGHVS and FQNEAQ. CDR3 length: 16 residues. DNA of the CDR3: TGTGCCAGCAGCCTACTGACAGGGGCTATACGAGAGACCCAGTACTTC. Translated, it gives CASSLLTGAIRETQYF.

This clonotype has a count of ten or more. This could be a read error, since a much larger clone is one nucleotide away. The rearrangement joins TRBV5-5 to TRBJ2-5; 10 bases are shared with TRBD1. Germline values: CDR1 SGHKS, CDR2 YYEKEE (reference sequence). The CDR3 loop spans 13 amino acids. Trimming removed 4 bases from V and 10 bases from J; junction bases left unmatched: 7. Here the CDR3 reads CASSGRQGASQYF. For the CDR3, the DNA is TGTGCCAGCAGCGGGCGACAGGGGGCGAGCCAGTACTTC.

By sample fraction, this clonotype is large. The rearrangement joins TRBV15 to TRBJ2-5; 7 nucleotides agree with TRBD1. The CDR3 is made up of 16 amino acids. CDR1 and CDR2 (germline): LNHNV, YYDKDF (reference sequence). V lost 0 bases, J lost 1 base, and 5 bases stayed unmatched. The CDR3 region has the DNA TGTGCCACCAGCAGAGAGAGAAGGGGGCTCCAAGAGACCCAGTACTTC. Translating gives CATSRERRGLQETQYF.

This clonotype counts as large (0.1 to 1%). The V call is TRBV5-1, the J call TRBJ2-2; D call uncertain. The CDR3 has 14 residues. V dropped 1 base and J dropped 2 bases, with 6 bases sitting between them. Germline CDR1 and CDR2: SGHRS and YFSETQ. The CDR3: CASSLTDNTGELFF. CDR3 nucleotide sequence: TGCGCCAGCAGCTTGACAGACAACACCGGGGAGCTGTTTTTT. Using reference TRBV5-1 and TRBJ2-2 for the parts outside the CDR3, the full variable domain is KAGVTQTPRYLIKTRGQQVTLSCSPISGHRSVSWYQQTPGQGLQFLFEYFSETQRNKGNFPGRFSGRQFSNSRSEMNVSTLELGDSALYLCASSLTDNTGELFFGEGSRLTVL.

In this sample, this clonotype turned up a few times. The chain joins TRBV7-2 to TRBJ2-7; D is undetermined. The ends were cut back, 5 bases at V and 1 base at J, with 15 bases in the middle. The CDR3 length is 15 residues. Germline V CDR1 and CDR2: SGHTA, FQGNSA. CDR3 DNA: TGTGCCAGCAGCCCTTATGAGAGGCCTTCCTACGAGCAGTACTTC. Its translation: CASSPYERPSYEQYF.

The gene calls are TRBV5-1 and TRBJ1-6; no definite D call. The CDR3 is made up of 13 amino acids. V lost 4 bases and J 5 bases, leaving 7 bases between the germline ends. Germline V gene lookup returns CDR1 SGHRS and CDR2 YFSETQ. As DNA, the CDR3 is TGCGCCAGCAGCCGAGACCATAATTCACCCCTCCACTTT. As protein: CASSRDHNSPLHF. The complete variable domain, with remaining parts taken from reference TRBV5-1 and TRBJ1-6, reads KAGVTQTPRYLIKTRGQQVTLSCSPISGHRSVSWYQQTPGQGLQFLFEYFSETQRNKGNFPGRFSGRQFSNSRSEMNVSTLELGDSALYLCASSRDHNSPLHFGNGTRLTVT.

As concerns this clonotype: A read error may explain this, as a much larger clone is one base away. The J gene is TRBJ2-7, the V gene TRBV7-2; D not certain. CDR3 length: 15 residues. The germline V gene has CDR1 SGHTA and CDR2 FQGNSA. The DNA for the CDR3 is TGTGCCAGCAGCTTAGCGGAGACGGAGACCTACGGGCAGTACTTC. The encoded protein is CASSLAETETYGQYF. Using reference TRBV7-2 and TRBJ2-7 for the parts outside the CDR3, the full variable domain is GAGVSQSPSNKVTEKGKDVELRCDPISGHTALYWYRQSLGQGLEFLIYFQGNSAPDKSGLPSDRFSAERTGGSVSTLTIQRTQQEDSAVYLCASSLAETETYGQYFGPGTRLTVT.

The V call is TRBV29-1, the J call TRBJ1-2; D is perhaps TRBD1 (6 bases). Per germline, CDR1 SQVTM and CDR2 ANQGSEA. The CDR3 spans 13 residues. V was pared by 7 bases and J by 2 bases, with 14 bases between. The CDR3 is CSARAGANYGYTF. The DNA for the CDR3 is TGCAGCGCCCGTGCGGGGGCAAACTATGGCTACACCTTC.

On this clonotype: One end of the junction varies from germline; a read error may be responsible. The chain joins TRBV19 to TRBJ2-1; 7 positions agree with TRBD1. The CDR3 is 17 amino acids. The germline gives CDR1 LNHDA, CDR2 SQIVND (reference sequence). CDR3 DNA: TGTGCCAGTAGTTCCGACAGGGCAGTGGGTACCTACAATGAGCAGTCCTTC. It translates to CASSSDRAVGTYNEQSF.

Only one count was recorded for this clonotype. The rearrangement links TRBV4-1 to TRBJ1-2, with D unresolved. V dropped 6 bases and J dropped 1 base, with 9 bases sitting between them. Germline CDR1 and CDR2: MGHRA and YSYEKL. The CDR3 runs 13 residues. The CDR3 protein is CASRPTDNYGYTF. DNA of the CDR3: TGCGCCAGCAGACCTACAGATAACTATGGCTACACCTTC.

The chain is built from TRBV3-1 and TRBJ2-5; the D gene is possibly TRBD2 (6 bases). CDR3 size: 16 residues. CDR1 and CDR2 from the germline V gene are LGHDT and YNNKEL (reference sequence). V lost 0 bases and J lost 5, with 16 bases in between. CDR3 protein: CASSQDIGVAAETQYF. The CDR3 region has the DNA TGTGCCAGCAGCCAAGACATAGGAGTAGCGGCGGAGACCCAGTACTTC.

Of note for this clonotype: An end of the junction does not agree with germline; a read error may underlie this. This chain joins TRBV5-4 and TRBJ2-2, with D maybe TRBD2 (5 bases). CDR1 and CDR2 from the germline V gene are SGHNT and YYREEE (reference sequence). CDR3 length: 11 amino acids. The CDR3 spells CTSTSTRGLFF. The CDR3 bases are TGTACCAGCACCTCGACCCGGGGGCTGTTTTTT.

The genes are TRBV6-5 and TRBJ2-1, with D possibly TRBD1 on 5 matching bases. The CDR3 consists of 15 residues. Germline V gene sequence: CDR1 MNHEY, CDR2 SVGAGI. V was cut by 4 bases and J by 1 base, with 11 bases left in between. The CDR3 coding sequence is TGTGCCAGCAGTTCGTCGGCAGGGTCCTACAATGAGCAGTTCTTC. Its translation: CASSSSAGSYNEQFF.

J is TRBJ2-3 and V is TRBV29-1; D might be TRBD2 (6 bases). V was cut by 6 bases and J by 7 bases, with 20 bases left in between. Germline CDR1 is SQVTM and CDR2 is ANQGSEA. CDR3 size: 14 residues. The CDR3 protein is CSVLSRLEMYTQYF. Here the CDR3 DNA reads TGCAGCGTCCTCTCAAGACTAGAGATGTATACGCAGTATTTT.

The V call is TRBV6-6, the J call TRBJ1-3; 10 nucleotides match TRBD1. The CDR3 is made up of 16 amino acids. Unmatched junction bases numbered 8, after V lost 5 bases and J lost 4 bases. Germline V gives CDR1 MNHNY, CDR2 SVGAGI (reference sequence). The DNA of the CDR3 is TGTGCCAGCAGTCACGCTGACAGGGGGCAAGGAAACACCATATATTTT. Residues: CASSHADRGQGNTIYF.